This is a list of T cell receptor beta chains from one sample in a study of T cell repertoires in cytomegalovirus infection. TCRdb used MiXCR to reprocess the reads, holding one entry per CDR3 protein. The table records about 440,000 distinct CDR3 sequences, roughly 31% of them present only once. Material: PBMCs. These receptor sequences come from a human donor in good health (CMV status not recorded). Some clones in this sample may be carry-over from other donors' samples. Both conserved end residues are trimmed from each CDR3. D genes are given only for firm matches. For some rows the clone size is stated as once, few or many, or as a class when expanded; others skip it.

D: TRBD1
V: TRBV20-1
size: few
J: TRBJ1-5
CDR3: SAPRRPGGMSNQPQH

D: TRBD1
V: TRBV11-2
size: -
J: TRBJ1-1
CDR3: ASSPLIRDRGHTEAF

D: TRBD2
V: TRBV6-6
size: -
J: TRBJ2-1
CDR3: ASSYLGLAGGEQF

D: -
V: TRBV5-6
size: -
J: TRBJ2-7
CDR3: ASSPRQTKHKYEQY

D: -
V: TRBV5-1
size: -
J: TRBJ1-1
CDR3: ASSSKILAGTQSEAF

D: -
V: TRBV6-5
size: few
J: TRBJ2-3
CDR3: ASRSQRKLADTQY

D: -
V: TRBV2
size: -
J: TRBJ2-7
CDR3: ASIPPAGDFYEQY

D: -
V: TRBV10-3
size: -
J: TRBJ2-5
CDR3: AISERGETQY

D: -
V: TRBV5-1
size: -
J: TRBJ2-5
CDR3: ASSLGKETQY

D: TRBD2
V: TRBV27
size: -
J: TRBJ2-7
CDR3: ASSSGLAGAAHDTYEQY

D: -
V: TRBV7-9
size: few
J: TRBJ1-4
CDR3: ASSLAGNEKLF

D: -
V: TRBV4-3
size: few
J: TRBJ2-5
CDR3: ASSQDGRGQETQY

D: -
V: TRBV28
size: -
J: TRBJ2-2
CDR3: ASSRVAGAVTRELF

D: TRBD1
V: TRBV11-1
size: -
J: TRBJ2-5
CDR3: ASSFGTDYLETQY

D: -
V: TRBV7-9
size: few
J: TRBJ1-5
CDR3: ASSLMGEEPQH

D: TRBD1
V: TRBV7-8
size: many
J: TRBJ2-2
CDR3: ASSRTGNTGELF

D: TRBD2
V: TRBV6-6
size: -
J: TRBJ2-5
CDR3: ASRESAGGQETKY

D: -
V: TRBV7-2
size: many
J: TRBJ1-3
CDR3: ASSLSGKVRNTIY

D: TRBD1
V: TRBV7-9
size: -
J: TRBJ2-1
CDR3: ASSLRGTGDYNEQF

D: -
V: TRBV19
size: few
J: TRBJ2-7
CDR3: ASSIAWDLLYEQY

D: -
V: TRBV6-5
size: once
J: TRBJ2-7
CDR3: ASNPLGFSYEQY

D: -
V: TRBV11-2
size: few
J: TRBJ2-7
CDR3: ASSLNFPYEQY

D: -
V: TRBV7-2
size: few
J: TRBJ1-2
CDR3: ASSPVGATANYGYT

D: -
V: TRBV6-6
size: few
J: TRBJ2-7
CDR3: ASSYGEYSEY

D: -
V: TRBV20-1
size: once
J: TRBJ1-1
CDR3: SATTNTEAF

D: TRBD1
V: TRBV6-6
size: -
J: TRBJ1-5
CDR3: ASSYRTGTQPQH

D: -
V: TRBV29-1
size: -
J: TRBJ2-2
CDR3: SVVGAITGELF

D: -
V: TRBV20-1
size: -
J: TRBJ1-6
CDR3: SAIREGPEGPLH

D: -
V: TRBV7-8
size: many
J: TRBJ2-1
CDR3: ASSLAGQVVGNEQF

D: -
V: TRBV5-6
size: few
J: TRBJ2-2
CDR3: ASSGGVTGELF

D: TRBD2
V: TRBV20-1
size: few
J: TRBJ2-1
CDR3: SAIVAGYNEQF

D: TRBD1
V: TRBV20-1
size: few
J: TRBJ2-7
CDR3: SADDRERYEQY